This TCR beta chain was obtained from a study of blood T cell repertoires in COVID-19. At the level of the study: Samples representing acute and convalescent COVID-19 were sourced from the United States, Italy and Spain. T cells, B-cell-depleted T cells, or PBMCs provided the cDNA or gDNA that served as material.

The table came from immunoSEQ multiplex PCR; TCRdb's copy has only in-frame clones and leaves some out. The sample yields 200,000 or so clones, roughly 76% seen once. The sample comprised peripheral blood. The clonotype comes from a woman older than 75 with COVID-19, enrolled during active disease.

CDR3 bases: TGCGCCAGCAGCTTAAATACATTAAACACTGAAGCTTTCTTT. Encoded protein: CASSLNTLNTEAFF. The chain combines TRBV5-1 with TRBJ1-1; no definite D call. This CDR3 has 14 amino acids. V was trimmed by 2 bases and J by 2 bases, leaving 10 bases between them. The germline gives CDR1 SGHRS, CDR2 YFSETQ.